These 26 T cell receptor beta chains were sequenced from one sample in a study of shared clonotypes between healthy human individuals. The protocol was immunoSEQ multiplex PCR, while the TCRdb copy is restricted to in-frame clones and leaves out a portion. Of millions of clones in the sample, about 95% were seen once. Naive CD8 cells lacked CD45RO and underwent positive selection for CCR7, leaving out terminally differentiated effector memory CD45RA+ cells. The material sequenced was naive CD8+ T cells sorted from blood. The receptor set was obtained from a man aged 18-30 years in good health.

This clone was found once. This chain connects TRBV4-2 to TRBJ1-1, with D possibly matching TRBD1 (5 bases). Trimming left V 1 base short and J 0 bases short, with 18 bases between. The CDR3 is 18 residues long. Germline CDR1 and CDR2: LGHNA and YNFKEQ. The CDR3 coding sequence is TGTGCCAGCAGCCAAGCGGTACCCCCGACAGTAATGAACACTGAAGCTTTCTTT. This codes for CASSQAVPPTVMNTEAFF.

Remarks on this clone: Distinct nucleotide sequences in the sample also encode this CDR3. The chain couples TRBV5-4 to TRBJ2-7; weak D call: TRBD1 (6 bases). The CDR3 covers 14 residues. The V gene lost 0 bases and the J gene lost 4 bases, with 11 bases spanning the gap. CDR1 and CDR2 from the germline V gene are SGHNT and YYREEE (reference sequence). Written as DNA, the CDR3 is TGTGCCAGCAGCTTGGCACAGGGCTCTTACGAGCAGTACTTC. Translated: CASSLAQGSYEQYF.

Only one count was recorded for this clone. The chain uses TRBV9 and TRBJ1-4; 7 bases agree with TRBD1. Looked up from germline, CDR1 is SGDLS and CDR2 is YYNGEE. The CDR3 is made up of 14 amino acids. With 4 bases clipped from V and 5 bases from J, the junction kept 5 bases outside the gene matches. CDR3 sequence reads: CASSPTGVNEKLFF. CDR3 coding DNA: TGTGCCAGCAGCCCCACAGGGGTCAATGAAAAACTGTTTTTT.

The DNA for the CDR3 is TGTGCCATCAGTGAGTTACTAGCGGGAGGGAACACCGGGGAGCTGTTTTTT. Protein: CAISELLAGGNTGELFF. The V gene is TRBV10-3, the J gene TRBJ2-2; 12 bases fit TRBD2. The CDR3 covers 17 residues. Germline values: CDR1 ENHRY, CDR2 SYGVKD. Trimming cost V 1 base and J 1 base; bases outside gene matches: 1.

This clone is a singleton in its sample. The chain is built from TRBV2 and TRBJ2-1; D assignment may be TRBD1 or TRBD2 (5 bases each). The CDR3 is 14 residues long. Germline assignment: CDR1 SNHLY and CDR2 FYNNEI. Trimming took 7 bases from V and 7 from J, leaving 17 bases between them. CDR3 amino acids: CASMVEGIGNEQFF. The CDR3 nucleotides read TGTGCCAGCATGGTAGAGGGGATAGGTAATGAGCAGTTCTTC.

This clone was seen once. This chain connects TRBV6-5 to TRBJ2-5; 8 bases align to TRBD2. V lost 7 bases, J lost 1 base, and 2 bases stayed unmatched. The CDR3 runs to 13 residues. The V gene's germline CDR1 is MNHEY and CDR2 SVGAGI. In DNA form, the CDR3 reads TGTGCCAGCATCGGACTAGCCCAAGAGACCCAGTACTTC. This encodes CASIGLAQETQYF.

DNA for the CDR3: TGTGCCAGCAGCTTGGAACCCGTGACAGGGCTGGTGAATGAGCAGTTCTTC. This encodes CASSLEPVTGLVNEQFF. The V gene is TRBV7-2, the J gene TRBJ2-1, with 7 nucleotides matching TRBD1. Germline V gives CDR1 SGHTA, CDR2 FQGNSA. Trimming took 3 bases from V and 7 from J; bases not matched to a gene: 15. This CDR3 spans 17 amino acids. Full variable domain (outside the CDR3, taken from reference TRBV7-2 and TRBJ2-1): GAGVSQSPSNKVTEKGKDVELRCDPISGHTALYWYRQSLGQGLEFLIYFQGNSAPDKSGLPSDRFSAERTGGSVSTLTIQRTQQEDSAVYLCASSLEPVTGLVNEQFFGPGTRLTVL.

This chain links TRBV4-1 with TRBJ1-1; no definite D call. From germline, CDR1 is MGHRA and CDR2 YSYEKL. V was shortened by 2 bases and J by 3 bases, with 13 bases between the two germline ends. The CDR3 is 15 residues long. CDR3 residues: CASSQPGSSYTEAFF. Written as DNA, the CDR3 is TGCGCCAGCAGCCAACCTGGCTCGTCGTACACTGAAGCTTTCTTT.

The chain has TRBV14 and TRBJ1-1, with TRBD1 as a possible D gene (6 bases). V gave up 5 bases and J gave up 4 bases, with 17 bases separating them. The CDR3 runs 15 residues. Germline loops: CDR1 SGHDN, CDR2 FVKESK. Here the CDR3 reads CASSATRGGGTEAFF. In DNA, the CDR3 is TGTGCCAGCAGCGCTACGAGGGGGGGCGGCACTGAAGCTTTCTTT.

The chain couples TRBV7-2 to TRBJ2-7, with TRBD2 identical over 9 bases. In germline, CDR1 is SGHTA, CDR2 FQGNSA. Germline trimming cut 1 base from V and 1 base from J; bases unmatched to any gene: 5. CDR3 length equals 16 residues. As DNA, the CDR3 is TGTGCCAGCAGCTTAGGTATAGCGGGAGTATCCTACGAGCAGTACTTC. Protein sequence: CASSLGIAGVSYEQYF.

This clone has only a few counts. V is TRBV4-2 and J is TRBJ2-2; D is undetermined. V was cut by 3 bases and J by 4 bases, with 6 bases left in between. Germline V lookup: CDR1 LGHNA, CDR2 YNFKEQ. The CDR3 loop spans 13 amino acids. CDR3 region: CASSHIFTGELFF. Written as DNA, the CDR3 is TGTGCCAGCAGCCATATCTTCACCGGGGAGCTGTTTTTT.

A single count supports this clone. This chain links TRBV27 with TRBJ2-1, with a tentative D call TRBD2 (5 bases). Germline V gives CDR1 MNHEY, CDR2 SMNVEV (reference sequence). V gave up 0 bases and J gave up 7 bases, with 13 bases separating them. The CDR3 has 15 residues. CDR3 DNA sequence: TGTGCCAGCAGTTTATCACGAGACTACGGTAATGAGCAGTTCTTC. It codes for CASSLSRDYGNEQFF.

The V and J genes are TRBV25-1 and TRBJ2-3; 16 bases line up with TRBD2. Trimming took 8 bases from V and 2 from J; bases not matched to a gene: 7. The CDR3 is 17 amino acids. CDR1 and CDR2 (germline): MGHDK, SYGVNS. The CDR3 region is CASQPGTSGGDTDTQYF. The CDR3 nucleotides are TGTGCCAGCCAACCCGGGACTAGCGGGGGGGACACAGATACGCAGTATTTT.

This clone was detected only once. The gene calls are TRBV12-5 and TRBJ1-2; D is uncertain. Trimming removed 1 base from V and 6 bases from J, with 12 bases in between. This CDR3 has 14 residues. In germline, CDR1 is LGHNT, CDR2 FRNRAP. The CDR3 region has the DNA TGTGCTAGTGGTTTGGACGGCGGATATAATGGCTACACCTTC. This gives the protein CASGLDGGYNGYTF.

The rearrangement links TRBV28 to TRBJ2-4; TRBD1 agrees at 7 bases. Germline lookup yields CDR1 MDHEN and CDR2 SYDVKM. The CDR3 runs 15 residues. V was pared by 4 bases and J by 9 bases, with 12 bases of the junction left unmatched. The CDR3 loop reads CASSSSPGAGGIQYF. CDR3 coding DNA: TGTGCCAGCAGTTCCAGCCCCGGGGCAGGGGGCATTCAGTACTTC.

The chain uses TRBV7-8 and TRBJ2-2; 9 nucleotides match TRBD2. The CDR3 runs 17 residues. The germline V gene has CDR1 SGHVS and CDR2 FQNEAQ. Trimming cost V 4 bases and J 4 bases; bases outside gene matches: 10. The CDR3, as DNA: TGTGCCAGCAGCTGGGCGGGAGGGCCGCACGGCACCGGGGAGCTGTTTTTT. Translation: CASSWAGGPHGTGELFF.

The chain employs TRBV5-8 and TRBJ1-5, with D possibly TRBD1 on 5 matching bases. V gave up 4 bases and J gave up 5 bases, with 16 bases separating them. CDR3 length: 15 amino acids. CDR1 and CDR2 (germline): SGHTS, YDEGEE. CDR3 residues: CASSIPHTGDQPQHF. CDR3 DNA sequence: TGTGCCAGCAGCATACCTCACACGGGGGATCAGCCCCAGCATTTT.

V gene TRBV19 combines with J gene TRBJ1-2; 9 positions agree with TRBD1. The CDR3 totals 14 residues. V trimming: 4 bases; J trimming: 3 bases; junction bases outside the gene matches: 3. The germline V gene encodes CDR1 LNHDA and CDR2 SQIVND (reference sequence). The CDR3 nucleotides read TGTGCCAGTAGTACCTGGACAGGGGACTATGGCTACACCTTC. Amino acids: CASSTWTGDYGYTF.

The chain links TRBV7-3 to TRBJ2-7, with 9 nucleotides matching TRBD2. Germline CDR1 is SGHTA and CDR2 is FQGTGA. The CDR3 consists of 14 residues. J gave up 0 bases and V 5 bases, and 2 bases lay outside the gene matches. The CDR3 DNA reads as TGTGCCAGCAGCCTAGCGGGACACTCCTACGAGCAGTACTTC. This translates into CASSLAGHSYEQYF.

This sequence joins TRBV4-1 and TRBJ2-5, with 9 bases fitting TRBD2. Germline trimming cut 4 bases from V and 4 bases from J; bases unmatched to any gene: 10. Germline assignment: CDR1 MGHRA and CDR2 YSYEKL. The CDR3 is made up of 16 amino acids. CDR3 in amino acids: CASSPRLADNGETQYF. The DNA of the CDR3 is TGCGCCAGCAGCCCCCGACTAGCGGACAATGGAGAGACCCAGTACTTC.

V and J are TRBV28 and TRBJ1-5, with TRBD1 identical over 8 bases. CDR3 length: 16 amino acids. Trimming took 5 bases from V and 7 from J; bases not matched to a gene: 13. Germline V lookup: CDR1 MDHEN, CDR2 SYDVKM. This chain's CDR3 is CASSLDGTGREQPQHF. As DNA, the CDR3 is TGTGCCAGCAGTCTGGACGGGACAGGCCGTGAACAGCCCCAGCATTTT.

V usage is TRBV7-2 and J usage is TRBJ1-6, with 7 positions matching TRBD1. Losses at the gene ends were 5 bases for V and 2 bases for J; bases not matched to a gene: 9. Germline V gene data show CDR1 as SGHTA and CDR2 as FQGNSA. The CDR3 spans 17 residues. The CDR3 loop is CASSLGTEVPYNSPLHF. CDR3 in DNA: TGTGCCAGCAGCCTCGGGACAGAGGTTCCCTATAATTCACCCCTCCACTTT.

Details on this clone: The same CDR3 also results from other DNA sequences found in this sample. The chain is built from TRBV27 and TRBJ2-1, with 8 bases lining up with TRBD2. The germline V gene encodes CDR1 MNHEY and CDR2 SMNVEV (reference sequence). Trimming at V came to 6 bases and at J to 0 bases, leaving 4 bases not matched to a gene. This CDR3 contains 15 residues. CDR3 sequence reads: CASSPSGGSYNEQFF. The CDR3 DNA reads as TGTGCCAGCAGCCCCAGCGGGGGCTCCTACAATGAGCAGTTCTTC.

V gene TRBV6-1 combines with J gene TRBJ2-7; possible D gene TRBD1, 5 bases. The V end was cut by 4 bases, the J end by 2 bases, with 21 bases between. CDR3 length: 17 amino acids. Germline V lookup: CDR1 MNHNS, CDR2 SASEGT. Here the CDR3 reads CASSVKRVDGAPYEQYF. In DNA, the CDR3 is TGTGCCAGCAGTGTCAAGCGTGTGGATGGGGCCCCCTACGAGCAGTACTTC.

The chain links TRBV7-2 to TRBJ2-5; D not certain. The CDR3 is made up of 13 amino acids. Trimming shortened V by 2 bases and J by 1 base, and 5 bases separated the two germline ends. CDR1 and CDR2 from the germline V gene are SGHTA and FQGNSA. This CDR3 reads CASSLNSQETQYF. The DNA of the CDR3 is TGTGCCAGCAGCTTAAATTCCCAAGAGACCCAGTACTTC.

The rearrangement joins TRBV29-1 to TRBJ2-7; D gene unclear. Germline assignment: CDR1 SQVTM and CDR2 ANQGSEA. Between the trimmed V and J ends, which lost 3 bases and 3 bases, there was a span of 12 bases. The CDR3 runs to 13 residues. The CDR3 DNA reads as TGCAGCGTTGAGGATCCCAACGACTACGAGCAGTACTTC. It specifies CSVEDPNDYEQYF.